This entry lists 17 T cell receptor beta chains sequenced from one sample in a study of control samples from healthy donors and cancer patients. The table came from immunoSEQ multiplex PCR; TCRdb's copy has only in-frame clones and leaves some out. Among 88,000 or so clones listed, just under 95% were seen once. The sequenced sample consisted of blood. The receptors stem from a woman aged 18-35 years in good health.

The V call is TRBV7-2, the J call TRBJ1-1; D unclear. Trimming stripped 1 base from V and 4 bases from J, with 13 bases between. The CDR3 consists of 15 residues. Germline V gene data show CDR1 as SGHTA and CDR2 as FQGNSA. CDR3 protein: CASSLGIRVTTEAFF. DNA of the CDR3: TGTGCCAGCAGCTTAGGTATAAGGGTCACCACTGAAGCTTTCTTT.

This chain connects TRBV3-1 (or the pseudogene TRBV3-2) to TRBJ2-5; possibly TRBD2 for D (6 bases). V shed 1 base and J shed 3 bases, with 6 bases lying between them. CDR1 and CDR2 (germline): LGHDT, YNNKEL (reference sequence). This CDR3 is 13 amino acids long. The CDR3 sequence is CASSQVAEETQYF. The CDR3 nucleotides read TGTGCCAGCAGCCAAGTAGCGGAAGAGACCCAGTACTTC.

This clone was picked up a small number of times. This rearrangement joins TRBV28 to TRBJ1-5; possibly TRBD1 for D (6 bases). The V gene's germline CDR1 is MDHEN and CDR2 SYDVKM. V shed 3 bases and J shed 3 bases, with 15 bases lying between them. The CDR3 is 16 residues long. CDR3 sequence reads: CASSFAGVENNQPQHF. The CDR3 DNA reads TGTGCCAGCAGTTTCGCAGGGGTAGAGAACAATCAGCCCCAGCATTTT. The variable domain in full, with the rest retrieved from reference TRBV28 and TRBJ1-5, is DVKVTQSSRYLVKRTGEKVFLECVQDMDHENMFWYRQDPGLGLRLIYFSYDVKMKEKGDIPEGYSVSREKKERFSLILESASTNQTSMYLCASSFAGVENNQPQHFGDGTRLSIL.

J is TRBJ1-1 and V is TRBV5-8; D remains unclear. The ends were cut back, 4 bases at V and 5 bases at J, with 27 bases in the middle. From germline, CDR1 is SGHTS and CDR2 YDEGEE. CDR3 size: 18 residues. The CDR3 DNA is TGTGCCAGCAGCATTAGGATGGGTAAGGCTGAGGGCCGAACTGAAGCTTTCTTT. Its protein is CASSIRMGKAEGRTEAFF.

V is TRBV19 and J is TRBJ1-5; TRBD1 might be the D (5 bases). This CDR3 spans 15 amino acids. Germline V lookup: CDR1 LNHDA, CDR2 SQIVND (reference sequence). V gave up 3 bases and J gave up 6 bases, with 15 bases separating them. The CDR3 region is CASSIGQGYGQPQHF. The DNA of the CDR3 is TGTGCCAGTAGTATCGGGCAGGGTTACGGTCAGCCCCAGCATTTT.

This rearrangement joins TRBV27 to TRBJ2-5; TRBD2 agrees at 7 bases. The CDR3 runs 20 residues. V shed 0 bases and J 5 bases; nucleotides not matched to a gene: 21. Looked up from germline, CDR1 is MNHEY and CDR2 is SMNVEV (reference sequence). The CDR3 reads CASSLSGGSFTNAEFETQYF. The CDR3, as DNA: TGTGCCAGCAGTTTATCGGGAGGGAGTTTTACCAACGCCGAATTCGAGACCCAGTACTTC.

This rearrangement joins TRBV10-3 to TRBJ2-7, with 7 bases identical to TRBD1. Per germline, CDR1 ENHRY and CDR2 SYGVKD. Trimming took 4 bases from V and 5 from J; bases not matched to a gene: 11. The CDR3 spans 15 residues. The CDR3 sequence is CAISGSRQGLDEQYF. CDR3 bases: TGTGCCATCAGTGGATCGCGACAGGGTTTGGACGAGCAGTACTTC.

The chain is built from TRBV10-3 and TRBJ1-1; D is possibly TRBD1 (5 bases). The V gene's germline CDR1 is ENHRY and CDR2 SYGVKD. V lost 3 bases, J lost 5 bases, and 13 bases lay in between. This CDR3 has 14 residues. DNA of the CDR3: TGTGCCATCAGTGAACCGGAGGGGTTGACTGAAGCTTTCTTT. This codes for CAISEPEGLTEAFF.

The genes are TRBV27 and TRBJ1-1; perhaps TRBD1 as D (5 bases). Germline CDR1 MNHEY, CDR2 SMNVEV (reference sequence). This CDR3 is built from 14 residues. The V end lost 4 bases, the J end lost 2 bases, and 11 bases lay between the germline ends. The CDR3 protein is CASSSGLINTEAFF. In DNA, the CDR3 is TGTGCCAGCAGTTCGGGACTCATAAACACTGAAGCTTTCTTT.

This chain uses TRBV28 with TRBJ1-1; D not resolved. The CDR3 sequence is 12 residues long. Germline V lookup: CDR1 MDHEN, CDR2 SYDVKM. Trimming took 6 bases from V and 1 from J, leaving 6 bases between them. The CDR3 DNA is TGTGCCAGCAGGGCACAGAACACTGAAGCTTTCTTT. Protein sequence: CASRAQNTEAFF. The variable domain in full, completed from reference TRBV28 and TRBJ1-1, reads DVKVTQSSRYLVKRTGEKVFLECVQDMDHENMFWYRQDPGLGLRLIYFSYDVKMKEKGDIPEGYSVSREKKERFSLILESASTNQTSMYLCASRAQNTEAFFGQGTRLTVV.

The V gene is TRBV28, the J gene TRBJ1-6; D unresolved. The CDR3 contains 16 residues. The V end was cut by 6 bases, the J end by 0 bases, with 12 bases between. Germline V gene data show CDR1 as MDHEN and CDR2 as SYDVKM. CDR3 nucleotides: TGTGCCAGCAGAGCGTCCAGGAGCTCCTATAATTCACCCCTCCACTTT. Translated: CASRASRSSYNSPLHF.

The chain is built from TRBV24-1 and TRBJ2-1; D may be TRBD2 (6 bases). In germline, CDR1 is KGHDR, CDR2 SFDVKD. This CDR3 is 16 amino acids long. V was trimmed by 0 bases and J by 4 bases, leaving 12 bases between them. The CDR3 DNA follows: TGTGCCACCAGTGATTTGGTTAGCGGATTATACAATGAGCAGTTCTTC. It specifies CATSDLVSGLYNEQFF.

The table lists this clone with a count of one. The V call is TRBV5-1, the J call TRBJ1-2, with 7 nucleotides matching TRBD1. Germline-derived CDR1 and CDR2 are SGHRS and YFSETQ. The CDR3 totals 15 residues. J gave up 6 bases and V 0 bases, and 8 bases lay outside the gene matches. The CDR3 loop reads CASSLEGGSSNGYTF. The CDR3 nucleotides are TGCGCCAGCAGCTTGGAAGGGGGCTCCTCTAATGGCTACACCTTC.

This clone was seen once. This chain uses TRBV12-1 with TRBJ2-5; TRBD2, the D gene given by the table, was not confirmed from the DNA. TRBV12-1 is a recognized pseudogene. This CDR3 is 16 amino acids long. CDR3: CASTLGTSAEKETQYF. CDR3 DNA sequence: TGTGCCAGCACCCTCGGGACTAGCGCCGAGAAAGAGACCCAGTACTTC.

The DNA of the CDR3 is TGCGCCAGCAGCCAATCCCAACCGGAGACCCAGTACTTC. As protein: CASSQSQPETQYF. V and J are TRBV4-1 and TRBJ2-5; D ambiguous. CDR3 length: 13 amino acids. The germline V gene encodes CDR1 MGHRA and CDR2 YSYEKL. The V end lost 2 bases, the J end lost 5 bases, and 9 bases lay between the germline ends.

CDR3 coding DNA: TGTGCCAGCAGCTTGGACCCGCAGGTGGAAAAACTGTTTTTT. As protein: CASSLDPQVEKLFF. The chain links TRBV5-5 to TRBJ1-4; no clear D. The CDR3 length is 14 residues. Between the trimmed V and J ends, which lost 0 bases and 8 bases, there was a span of 11 bases. The germline V gene encodes CDR1 SGHKS and CDR2 YYEKEE (reference sequence).

This chain connects TRBV27 to TRBJ1-2, with D possibly being TRBD1 (6 bases). The V end was cut by 5 bases, the J end by 2 bases, with 24 bases between. CDR1 and CDR2 (germline): MNHEY, SMNVEV (reference sequence). This CDR3 contains 18 residues. CDR3 protein: CASSNRELGSTPNYGYTF. In DNA, the CDR3 is TGTGCCAGCAGTAACAGGGAATTAGGATCCACTCCGAACTATGGCTACACCTTC.